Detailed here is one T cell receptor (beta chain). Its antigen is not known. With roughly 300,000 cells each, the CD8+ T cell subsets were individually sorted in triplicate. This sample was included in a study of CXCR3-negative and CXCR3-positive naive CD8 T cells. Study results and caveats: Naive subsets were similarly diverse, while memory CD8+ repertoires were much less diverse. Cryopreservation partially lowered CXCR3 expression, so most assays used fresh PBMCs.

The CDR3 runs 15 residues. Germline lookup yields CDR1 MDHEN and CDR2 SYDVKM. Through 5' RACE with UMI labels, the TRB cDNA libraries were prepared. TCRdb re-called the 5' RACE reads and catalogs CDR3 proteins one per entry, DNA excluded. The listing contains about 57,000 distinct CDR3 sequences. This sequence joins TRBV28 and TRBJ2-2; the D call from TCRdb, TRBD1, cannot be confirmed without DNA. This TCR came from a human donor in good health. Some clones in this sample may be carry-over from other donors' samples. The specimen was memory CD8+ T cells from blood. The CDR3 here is CASSWAPMSEGELFF. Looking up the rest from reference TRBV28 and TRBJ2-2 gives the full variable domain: DVKVTQSSRYLVKRTGEKVFLECVQDMDHENMFWYRQDPGLGLRLIYFSYDVKMKEKGDIPEGYSVSREKKERFSLILESASTNQTSMYLCASSWAPMSEGELFFGEGSRLTVL.